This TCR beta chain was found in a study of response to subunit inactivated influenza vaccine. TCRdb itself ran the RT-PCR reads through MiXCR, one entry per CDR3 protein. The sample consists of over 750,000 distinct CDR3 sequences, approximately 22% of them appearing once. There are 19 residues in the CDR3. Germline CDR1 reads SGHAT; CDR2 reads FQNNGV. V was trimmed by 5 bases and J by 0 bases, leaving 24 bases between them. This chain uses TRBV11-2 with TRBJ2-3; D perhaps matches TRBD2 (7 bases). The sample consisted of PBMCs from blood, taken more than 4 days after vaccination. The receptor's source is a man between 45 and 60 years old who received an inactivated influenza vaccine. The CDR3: CASSPMPGASGPSTDTQYF. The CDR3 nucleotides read TGTGCCAGCAGCCCTATGCCGGGGGCTAGCGGTCCTAGCACAGATACGCAGTATTTT. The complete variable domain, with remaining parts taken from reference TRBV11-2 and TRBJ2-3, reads EAGVAQSPRYKIIEKRQSVAFWCNPISGHATLYWYQQILGQGPKLLIQFQNNGVVDDSQLPKDRFSAERLKGVDSTLKIQPAKLEDSAVYLCASSPMPGASGPSTDTQYFGPGTRLTVL.